These 12 T cell receptor beta chains were sequenced from one sample in a study of blood T cell repertoires in COVID-19. Measured with immunoSEQ multiplex PCR; TCRdb has only the in-frame clones, and not every one. The sample gives around 120,000 clones, around 87% of which show up once; 3.5% to 4% is in the top ten. The sample was peripheral blood. The receptors originated from a woman aged 60-75 years with COVID-19, enrolled during active disease.

The chain is built from TRBV7-2 and TRBJ2-5, with TRBD2 matching over 9 bases. This CDR3 spans 16 amino acids. From germline, CDR1 is SGHTA and CDR2 FQGNSA. V shed 4 bases, J shed 5 bases, and the junction held 11 bases outside the gene matches. DNA of the CDR3: TGTGCCAGCAGCTCCCTAGCGGGACCGACTGTGGAGACCCAGTACTTC. It translates to CASSSLAGPTVETQYF.

This sequence joins TRBV18 and TRBJ1-1; D might be TRBD1 (5 bases). Germline V gene sequence: CDR1 KGHSH, CDR2 LQKENI. The V end lost 3 bases, the J end lost 0 bases, and 14 bases lay between the germline ends. This CDR3 has 16 amino acids. This CDR3 is CASSPTGGDMNTEAFF. CDR3 coding DNA: TGTGCCAGCTCACCGACGGGAGGGGATATGAACACTGAAGCTTTCTTT.

CDR3 region: CASSYRQLNTEAFF. The CDR3 nucleotides read TGTGCCAGCAGTTACAGACAGCTGAACACTGAAGCTTTCTTT. The chain recombines TRBV6-5 with TRBJ1-1; possibly TRBD1 for D (5 bases). Trimming removed 2 bases at V and 0 bases at J, with 7 bases between. The CDR3 has 14 amino acids. The germline gives CDR1 MNHEY, CDR2 SVGAGI.

CDR3: CASSPRTGNGETQYF. The DNA for the CDR3 is TGTGCCAGCAGCCCCCGGACAGGGAATGGCGAGACCCAGTACTTC. The chain links TRBV5-5 to TRBJ2-5, with 8 bases that match TRBD1. The CDR3 sequence is 15 residues long. The V and J ends lost 4 bases and 5 bases, in that order; junction bases with no gene match: 10. Germline V gene data show CDR1 as SGHKS and CDR2 as YYEKEE (reference sequence).

CDR3 DNA: TGTGCCAGCAGCAATCGACTAGCGGGGAGCACAGATACGCAGTATTTT. This gives the protein CASSNRLAGSTDTQYF. The genes are TRBV9 and TRBJ2-3; 11 positions agree with TRBD2. The trim removed 4 bases at V and 0 bases at J, leaving 4 bases unmatched. CDR3 size: 16 residues. Germline CDR1 reads SGDLS; CDR2 reads YYNGEE.

The rearrangement links TRBV27 to TRBJ2-6; D is unresolved. The CDR3 sequence is 16 residues long. V was pared by 4 bases and J by 0 bases, with 10 bases between. Looked up from germline, CDR1 is MNHEY and CDR2 is SMNVEV (reference sequence). CDR3 sequence reads: CASSYRWLSGANVLTF. CDR3 nucleotide sequence: TGTGCCAGCAGTTACCGATGGCTCTCTGGGGCCAACGTCCTGACTTTC.

The chain uses TRBV19 and TRBJ1-5; D gene ambiguous. Looked up from germline, CDR1 is LNHDA and CDR2 is SQIVND (reference sequence). V was shortened by 5 bases and J by 0 bases, with 14 bases between the two germline ends. This CDR3 region has 16 residues. The CDR3 loop reads CASSGPGPYSNQPQHF. The DNA for the CDR3 is TGTGCCAGTAGTGGTCCAGGCCCCTATAGCAATCAGCCCCAGCATTTT.

V gene TRBV7-2 combines with J gene TRBJ2-7; 11 nucleotides align to TRBD2. V lost 1 base to trimming and J lost 6 bases; unmatched junction nucleotides: 11. Germline CDR1 reads SGHTA; CDR2 reads FQGNSA. CDR3 length equals 17 residues. CDR3 amino acids: CASSLGPSGGSGGEQYF. The CDR3 nucleotides are TGTGCCAGCAGCTTAGGGCCTAGCGGGGGGTCCGGGGGCGAGCAGTACTTC.

This chain links TRBV12-5 with TRBJ2-5, with 7 nucleotides matching TRBD2. The CDR3 covers 12 residues. CDR1 and CDR2 (germline): LGHNT, FRNRAP. The ends lost 6 bases at V and 4 bases at J; junction bases unmatched: 2. Here the CDR3 DNA reads TGTGCTAGTGGCTGGGGGGGAGAGACCCAGTACTTC. This codes for CASGWGGETQYF. Variable domain in full (rest from reference TRBV12-5 and TRBJ2-5): DARVTQTPRHKVTEMGQEVTMRCQPILGHNTVFWYRQTMMQGLELLAYFRNRAPLDDSGMPKDRFSAEMPDATLATLKIQPSEPRDSAVYFCASGWGGETQYFGPGTRLLVL.

This chain uses TRBV9 with TRBJ2-2, with a tentative D call TRBD1 (6 bases). Germline V gene data show CDR1 as SGDLS and CDR2 as YYNGEE. The CDR3 is 14 amino acids. The germline V and J ends were trimmed by 7 bases and 2 bases, with 12 bases remaining between them. CDR3 in amino acids: CASEGRGNTGELFF. The CDR3 nucleotides are TGTGCCAGCGAGGGCAGGGGAAACACCGGGGAGCTGTTTTTT.

J is TRBJ1-2 and V is TRBV18, with TRBD1 matching over 7 bases. Germline trimming cut 6 bases from V and 2 bases from J; bases unmatched to any gene: 6. Germline assignment: CDR1 KGHSH and CDR2 LQKENI. The CDR3 has 14 amino acids. The CDR3 spells CASSPTGDNYGYTF. DNA of the CDR3: TGTGCCAGCTCTCCTACAGGGGACAACTATGGCTACACCTTC.

The CDR3: CASSHELGVSSPLHF. DNA for the CDR3: TGTGCCAGCAGCCACGAGTTGGGAGTAAGTTCACCCCTCCACTTT. This sequence joins TRBV27 and TRBJ1-6; D gene unclear. V was cut by 6 bases and J by 9 bases, with 18 bases left in between. This CDR3 region has 15 residues. Germline V lookup: CDR1 MNHEY, CDR2 SMNVEV (reference sequence).